Sequencing of this T cell receptor beta chain was carried out in a study of cytomegalovirus exposure and HLA in healthy donors. Broader study findings: Associated with cytomegalovirus, according to the listing, were around 160 TCR beta chains.

V lost 2 bases and J lost 7; bases outside the gene matches: 7. Germline CDR1 reads PRHDT; CDR2 reads FYEKMQ (reference sequence). The CDR3 has 15 amino acids. About this clone itself: Its antigen is as yet unknown.

PCR amplification relied on 60 Vbeta primers (plus 13 Jbeta primers). Sequencing used immunoSEQ multiplex PCR; TCRdb keeps in-frame clones, though not all of them. The sample has roughly 160,000 clones, 80% to 90% seen once. The receptor comes from a male donor in good health and CMV-seronegative. The specimen was PBMCs. The V gene is TRBV13, the J gene TRBJ1-2; TRBD1 aligns across 10 bases. DNA for the CDR3: TGTGCCAGCAGCTTAACCGGGACAGGGGAGGTTGGCTACACCTTC. Amino acids: CASSLTGTGEVGYTF.